This note documents a single TCR beta chain sequence. This clone was detected ten times or more. The specificity of this receptor is unknown. With the read ending 3 residues before the CDR3 end, the germline J gene is used to fill in that end. The sample originates from a study of T cell clonality in common variable immunodeficiency (dated by TCRdb to the mid-2010s). What the research found in general, with its limitations: The authors noted that sequencing repertoires of T cell subpopulations would be needed to clarify what caused the increased clonality in CVID. Despite equal DNA input, controls averaged about 79,000 unique sequences per sample versus about 31,547 in CVID samples. Correlations of repertoire features with clinical complications were constrained by heterogeneity among patients within the CVID cohort. TCRbeta clonality was higher in CVID subjects than in healthy controls (t-test p = 0.018), and the increase was most characteristic of about a third of subjects. Reportedly, TCRbeta sequences from CVID had fewer deletions and N-nucleotide insertions, and highly modified clones with 13 or more V deletions were absent from CVID. CVID subjects shared fewer TCRbeta clones with each other than healthy controls did (p < 0.0001).

CDR1 and CDR2, per the germline V gene, are SGHVS and FNYEAQ. Spanning cysteine to phenylalanine, the CDR3 consists of 14 amino acids. The DNA shown is the part of the CDR3 that was read: 33 bases, in frame from base 1. V drops 0 bases and J drops 0 bases, leaving 6 bases in between. Standard criteria were used to diagnose CVID, namely serum IgG, IgA and/or IgM reduced below the normal range together with specific antibody deficiency. There were 45 or so subjects in the CVID group (approximately 30 male and 15 or so female), ranging in age from about 8 to 65 years, with a mean age of around 40. Both CVID patients and healthy controls were predominantly of Caucasian heritage. At the time of study participation, every CVID subject had been on replacement immunoglobulin therapy for at least one year. At blood collection, none of the CVID subjects was ill or on immunomodulatory or immunosuppressive medication. Heparinized peripheral whole blood samples of roughly 5 to 8.5 ml were obtained from each donor. Genomic DNA from adults with common variable immune deficiency (CVID) and from healthy adult controls was the source for sequencing TCRbeta CDR3 repertoires. Diluted blood was density-centrifuged over Hypaque 1077 or Ficoll-Paque to isolate peripheral blood mononuclear cells. Genomic DNA was obtained from unsorted mononuclear cells through either Qiagen column purification or a centrifugation-based method.

For sequencing input, CVID and control samples contributed equivalent amounts of genomic DNA. For every sample, a 60 bp segment covering the rearranged TCRbeta CDR3 region was amplified and then sequenced. The immunoSEQ assay, a bias-corrected multiplex PCR combined with high-throughput sequencing, was used to amplify TCRbeta. The published analysis was carried out like this. Every unique nucleotide sequence was considered a clone and was annotated with V, D and J genes, copy number and frequency. Sequences were labeled productive if in frame, and non-productive if out of frame or containing stop codons. As previously described, clonality was computed from Shannon's entropy. The predicted amino acid sequences of productive clones were used to derive mean CDR3 Kyte-Doolittle hydropathy. Using the R hclust function, scaled V gene usage was clustered hierarchically with Manhattan distance and complete linkage. Sharing of clones by CDR3 amino acid sequence was evaluated through resampling of 12 repertoires per group over 100 rounds. The repertoires were screened for about 70 published EBV-specific TCRbeta sequences and 200 to 250 published CMV-specific TCRbeta sequences. Analysis left out two CVID samples that produced under 10,000 sequences, so 45 or so CVID repertoires remained. As stored in TCRdb, this immuneACCESS dataset retains in-frame rearrangements with V and J assigned. A fraction of the clones does not appear; measured against another copy, unresolved V genes explain less than half of the discrepancy, and the remainder lacks a known reason. V, J and clone size were drawn from that table, and D and trimming were deduced from the DNA. In this sample, 30,000 to 35,000 clones appear, none counted once only. The ten top clones hold 25% to 30% of the sample.

The chain is assembled from TRBV7-6 and TRBJ2-7, with an unclear D gene assignment. The sequence derives from a human donor with common variable immunodeficiency. Input material: peripheral blood mononuclear cells. The sequenced part of the CDR3 DNA is TGTGCCAGCAGCTTAGCAGGGTCCTCCTACGAG. Translated, this gives CASSLAGSSYE. The whole CDR3 protein is CASSLAGSSYEQYF.